Below are 13 T cell receptor beta chains sequenced from a single sample in a study of T cell responses to AZD1222 COVID-19 vaccine. TCRdb's copy holds only in-frame clones and misses some; the assay was immunoSEQ multiplex PCR. This sample has 60,000 to 95,000 clones; around 86% occur once, and the top ten carry around 18%. The input for sequencing was peripheral blood, taken 28 days after the second AZD1222 dose. The receptors stem from an adult who received the AZD1222 COVID-19 vaccine.

The V gene is TRBV5-1, the J gene TRBJ2-7; D possibly matches TRBD1 or TRBD2 (5 bases each). Germline assignment: CDR1 SGHRS and CDR2 YFSETQ. Between the trimmed V and J ends, which lost 2 bases and 0 bases, there was a span of 9 bases. The CDR3 consists of 14 residues. CDR3 bases: TGCGCCAGCAGCTTAGTGGGACGCTCCTACGAGCAGTACTTC. Encoded protein: CASSLVGRSYEQYF.

Only one count was recorded for this clone. In the same sample, other DNA sequences code for this CDR3. The chain couples TRBV3-1 (or the pseudogene TRBV3-2) to TRBJ2-2; tentative D call: TRBD2 (6 bases). CDR3 length: 16 amino acids. Germline lookup yields CDR1 LGHDT and CDR2 YNNKEL (reference sequence). Between the trimmed V and J ends, which lost 2 bases and 2 bases, there was a span of 12 bases. The CDR3 nucleotides read TGTGCCAGCAGCCAATCACGCGGGGTAAACACCGGGGAGCTGTTTTTT. Protein product: CASSQSRGVNTGELFF.

The chain uses TRBV14 and TRBJ1-1; D might be TRBD1 (5 bases). Between the trimmed V and J ends, which lost 1 base and 1 base, there was a span of 10 bases. The germline V gene encodes CDR1 SGHDN and CDR2 FVKESK. The CDR3 is 15 amino acids. Written as DNA, the CDR3 is TGTGCCAGCAGCCAAGTTTCAGGGAAGAACACTGAAGCTTTCTTT. Encoded protein: CASSQVSGKNTEAFF.

The V call is TRBV28, the J call TRBJ2-7, with a possible D match to TRBD1 (5 bases). Germline CDR1 and CDR2: MDHEN and SYDVKM. The V end lost 6 bases, the J end lost 0 bases, and 12 bases lay between the germline ends. The CDR3 totals 14 residues. The CDR3 DNA reads TGTGCCAGCAGCGGACATACACGCTCCTACGAGCAGTACTTC. It encodes CASSGHTRSYEQYF.

V usage is TRBV30 and J usage is TRBJ2-2; D is uncertain. With 2 bases removed from V and 6 bases from J, the gap between germline ends came to 13 bases. The CDR3 length is 14 residues. Germline V gene lookup returns CDR1 GTSNPN and CDR2 SVGIG (reference sequence). This chain's CDR3 is CAWSRAISSGELFF. DNA for the CDR3: TGTGCCTGGAGTAGGGCCATTTCGTCCGGGGAGCTGTTTTTT.

The rearrangement joins TRBV7-6 to TRBJ1-5; TRBD1 matches 9 bases. This CDR3 is built from 15 residues. CDR1 SGHVS and CDR2 FNYEAQ come from the germline V gene. With V trimmed by 5 bases and J by 6 bases, 8 bases remained unmatched. The CDR3 protein is CASSPTGQGGQPQHF. As DNA, the CDR3 is TGTGCCAGCAGCCCAACGGGACAGGGCGGTCAGCCCCAGCATTTT.

The J gene is TRBJ1-2, the V gene TRBV7-9; the D is unclear. Trimming removed 0 bases at V and 4 bases at J, with 12 bases between. Germline CDR1 is SEHNR and CDR2 is FQNEAQ (reference sequence). The CDR3 spans 15 residues. CDR3 amino acids: CASSLARGIGYGYTF. DNA for the CDR3: TGTGCCAGCAGCTTAGCTCGAGGGATTGGCTATGGCTACACCTTC.

This chain uses TRBV27 with TRBJ1-1, with D hard to call. The V gene lost 8 bases and the J gene lost 4 bases, with 14 bases spanning the gap. This CDR3 contains 13 residues. Germline CDR1 MNHEY, CDR2 SMNVEV (reference sequence). CDR3 protein: CASHHRRATEAFF. DNA for the CDR3: TGTGCCAGCCATCACCGAAGGGCCACTGAAGCTTTCTTT.

The CDR3 reads CASSLSGAHTYGYTF. The CDR3 DNA sequence: TGCGCCAGCAGCTTGTCAGGGGCCCACACCTATGGCTACACCTTC. The chain employs TRBV5-1 and TRBJ1-2; the D gene is possibly TRBD1 (6 bases). The CDR3 consists of 15 residues. The germline CDR1 and CDR2 sequences are SGHRS and YFSETQ. Deletions cut 1 base from V and 4 bases from J, with 14 bases between.

CDR3 nucleotide sequence: TGTGCCAGTGCCGGAGGGGTGAACTATGGCTACACCTTC. Protein sequence: CASAGGVNYGYTF. This chain joins TRBV27 and TRBJ1-2, with D possibly matching TRBD1 (5 bases). CDR1 and CDR2 (germline): MNHEY, SMNVEV (reference sequence). The germline V and J ends were trimmed by 9 bases and 2 bases, with 13 bases remaining between them. The CDR3 consists of 13 residues.

The gene calls are TRBV6-6 and TRBJ1-5; 8 nucleotides match TRBD1. V dropped 8 bases and J dropped 9; count of bases not matched to a gene: 12. The CDR3 consists of 14 residues. CDR1 MNHNY and CDR2 SVGAGI come from the germline V gene (reference sequence). The CDR3 region has the DNA TGTGCCAGCGGCTCAGGGGGCGGGGAGGGGCCCCAGCATTTT. Amino acid sequence: CASGSGGGEGPQHF.

This clone appeared a single time. V usage is TRBV5-1 and J usage is TRBJ1-5, with D perhaps TRBD1 (6 bases). V lost 4 bases, J lost 6 bases, and 14 bases lay in between. CDR1 is SGHRS and CDR2 is YFSETQ in the germline V gene. There are 14 residues in the CDR3. As DNA, the CDR3 is TGCGCCAGCAGCATCGGGGGGGGCGGTCAGCCCCAGCATTTT. Translating gives CASSIGGGGQPQHF.

CDR3 residues: CAISVSTDNQPQHF. Written as DNA, the CDR3 is TGTGCCATCAGTGTAAGCACCGACAATCAGCCCCAGCATTTT. The V and J genes are TRBV10-3 and TRBJ1-5; no firm D call. Germline V lookup: CDR1 ENHRY, CDR2 SYGVKD. The CDR3 is 14 residues long. Trimming took 4 bases from V and 3 from J, leaving 10 bases between them.